This T cell receptor beta chain was recovered during a study of regulatory T cells in long-lasting Graves disease. Arm-PCR with iRepertoire HTBI primers amplified the CDR3 regions for these TCR beta libraries. Using its own MiXCR run on the multiplex PCR reads, TCRdb lists one record per CDR3 protein. The data show 400,000 to 550,000 distinct CDR3 sequences, under 15% seen once. General study findings and limits: TCR diversity was lower in persistent than newly diagnosed Graves' disease.

Time point here: newly diagnosed GD, antithyroid drugs for less than 3 months. RNA extracted from PBMCs served as the sequencing template. This clonotype occurred many times. Antigen unknown. This same sample was also part of a study on T cells in Graves' hyperthyroidism and ophthalmopathy.

Sample: peripheral blood mononuclear cells (PBMCs), taken at new diagnosis, from a patient treated with antithyroid drugs. This receptor was identified in a woman between 25 and 40 years old with Graves disease.

CDR3 DNA: TGCGCCAGCAGCCAAGGTCTCCCGGGCAACACCGGGGAGCTGTTTTTT. Protein: CASSQGLPGNTGELFF. This chain connects TRBV4-1 to TRBJ2-2; D remains ambiguous. CDR1 is MGHRA, CDR2 YSYEKL, per germline. The CDR3 extends over 16 amino acids. Trimming left V 1 base short and J 2 bases short, with 11 bases between.